These 8 T cell receptor beta chains were sequenced from one sample in a study of lymphopenia after photon versus proton radiotherapy. The data were produced by immunoSEQ multiplex PCR, yet TCRdb's version contains in-frame clones alone and is incomplete. The sample carries under 65,000 clones, less than 85% recorded once. The sample was peripheral blood, taken from a patient treated with proton-based radiotherapy. Every receptor here comes from a man in his sixties with pancreatic cancer.

The DNA for the CDR3 is TGTGCCAGCAGCCAAATTCGCTGGTCTGGGGCTTTCTTT. Encoded protein: CASSQIRWSGAFF. The chain couples TRBV14 to TRBJ1-1; no clear D. Trimming took off 2 bases at V and 11 bases at J, with 15 bases between the two ends. Germline V gene lookup returns CDR1 SGHDN and CDR2 FVKESK. This CDR3 is built from 13 residues.

This CDR3 is CASSQESRTSAQYF. The CDR3 DNA sequence: TGTGCCAGCAGCCAAGAGAGCCGGACTAGCGCGCAGTACTTC. This chain uses TRBV14 with TRBJ2-7; 9 nucleotides align to TRBD2. V lost 0 bases and J lost 9; bases outside the gene matches: 6. Germline CDR1 reads SGHDN; CDR2 reads FVKESK. CDR3 size: 14 residues.

V is TRBV2 and J is TRBJ2-2; D perhaps matches TRBD2 (5 bases). The CDR3 is 13 amino acids. The V gene lost 8 bases and the J gene lost 0 bases, with 7 bases spanning the gap. In germline, CDR1 is SNHLY, CDR2 FYNNEI. The chain's CDR3 is CASGRSNTGELFF. CDR3 DNA sequence: TGTGCCAGCGGGAGATCGAACACCGGGGAGCTGTTTTTT.

V and J are TRBV14 and TRBJ2-7, with TRBD2 matching over 14 bases. Trimming cost V 1 base and J 8 bases; bases outside gene matches: 10. The CDR3 contains 17 residues. Germline V gives CDR1 SGHDN, CDR2 FVKESK. CDR3 coding DNA: TGTGCCAGCAGCCAAGGCCCGGGGACTAGCGGGAGTGAAAAGCAGTACTTC. Its translation is CASSQGPGTSGSEKQYF.

The genes are TRBV28 and TRBJ1-2, with D tentatively TRBD1 (5 bases). The V gene lost 8 bases and the J gene lost 1 base, with 8 bases spanning the gap. Germline CDR1 MDHEN, CDR2 SYDVKM. This CDR3 is built from 12 residues. The CDR3 region is CASEGHNYGYTF. CDR3 sequence (DNA): TGTGCCAGCGAGGGGCATAACTATGGCTACACCTTC.

The chain carries TRBV6-5 and TRBJ2-3, with D possibly TRBD2 on 6 matching bases. The CDR3 sequence is 13 residues long. CDR1 is MNHEY, CDR2 SVGAGI, per germline. Trimming removed 3 bases at V and 12 bases at J, with 16 bases between. CDR3: CASSYYDSGDQYF. CDR3 DNA: TGTGCCAGCAGTTATTACGATAGCGGAGACCAGTATTTT.

The chain is built from TRBV5-1 and TRBJ2-5; D is unresolved. CDR3 length: 14 amino acids. Germline CDR1 reads SGHRS; CDR2 reads YFSETQ. Trimming cost V 0 bases and J 6 bases, with 12 bases left between them. The CDR3 region has the DNA TGCGCCAGCAGCTTGGGGGGTGTGATTAAGACCCAGTACTTC. Amino acid sequence: CASSLGGVIKTQYF.

The rearrangement joins TRBV12-5 to TRBJ2-1, with D tentatively TRBD2 (6 bases). V lost 5 bases and J lost 8, with 22 bases in between. The CDR3 has 16 residues. Germline lookup yields CDR1 LGHNT and CDR2 FRNRAP. CDR3: CASGKGDGGLRDEQFF. The CDR3 bases are TGTGCTAGTGGTAAGGGTGACGGAGGGCTTAGGGATGAGCAGTTCTTC.